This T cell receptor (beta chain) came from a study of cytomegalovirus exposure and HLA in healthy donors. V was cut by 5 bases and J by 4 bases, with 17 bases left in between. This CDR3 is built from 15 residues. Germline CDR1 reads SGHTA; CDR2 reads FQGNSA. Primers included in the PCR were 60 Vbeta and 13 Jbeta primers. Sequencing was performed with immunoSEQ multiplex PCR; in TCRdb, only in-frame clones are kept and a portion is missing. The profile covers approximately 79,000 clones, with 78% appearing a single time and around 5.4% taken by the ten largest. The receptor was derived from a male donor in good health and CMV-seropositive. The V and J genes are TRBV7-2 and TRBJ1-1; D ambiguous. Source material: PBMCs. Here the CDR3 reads CASSMGLIAGTEAFF. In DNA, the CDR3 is TGTGCCAGCAGCATGGGCCTAATTGCTGGCACTGAAGCTTTCTTT.